These 3 T cell receptor beta chains originate from one sample sequenced in a study of technical replicates of blood from several donors. Method: immunoSEQ multiplex PCR; TCRdb's copy keeps in-frame clones and lacks some. The sample consists of about 80,000 clones, over 75% of them appearing once. Sequencing was carried out using T cells isolated from PBMCs. The receptor set was obtained from a human donor in good health.

The chain combines TRBV19 with TRBJ2-2, with TRBD1 identical over 7 bases. Germline CDR1 LNHDA, CDR2 SQIVND (reference sequence). J was trimmed by 6 bases and V by 7 bases; bases with no gene match: 5. CDR3 length: 13 residues. DNA of the CDR3: TGTGCCAGTAAACGGCAGGGGGCCGGGGAGCTGTTTTTT. It yields the protein CASKRQGAGELFF.

This chain connects TRBV27 to TRBJ2-3; 10 nucleotides match TRBD1. The length of the CDR3 is 15 residues. V dropped 5 bases and J dropped 1; count of bases not matched to a gene: 3. CDR1 and CDR2 (germline): MNHEY, SMNVEV (reference sequence). This CDR3 is CASSIGTGGTDTQYF. In DNA, the CDR3 is TGTGCCAGCAGTATCGGGACAGGGGGCACAGATACGCAGTATTTT.

The V call is TRBV4-1, the J call TRBJ1-2; possibly TRBD1 for D (5 bases). V lost 1 base to trimming and J lost 2 bases, with 5 bases between them. From germline, CDR1 is MGHRA and CDR2 YSYEKL. This CDR3 has 13 residues. Here the CDR3 reads CASSQGTNYGYTF. Written as DNA, the CDR3 is TGCGCCAGCAGCCAAGGGACAAACTATGGCTACACCTTC.